This TCR beta chain was retrieved from a study of blood T cell repertoires in COVID-19. Background on the study: COVID-19 samples, acute and convalescent, were from the United States, Italy and Spain. Sources were T cells, B-cell-depleted T cells, or PBMCs; the material itself was cDNA or gDNA.

The CDR3 spans 16 residues. The J segment lost 2 bases and the V segment lost 6 bases, leaving 11 bases of the junction unmatched. Germline loops: CDR1 LNHDA, CDR2 SQIVND (reference sequence). This clone was observed a few times. Per the original methods: Estimation of nucleated cell counts relied on the amplification of reference gene primers. The protocol was immunoSEQ multiplex PCR, while the TCRdb copy is restricted to in-frame clones and leaves out a portion. That table is the source of V, J and clone size, and D and trimming were worked out from the DNA. The sample gives under 250,000 clones, roughly 80% of which show up once; about 4.5% is in the top ten.

V and J are TRBV19 and TRBJ2-7; TRBD1 matches at 9 bases. The TCR sequence derives from a man aged 50-60 years with active or convalescent COVID-19. The sequencing input was peripheral blood. The CDR3 region has the DNA TGTGCCAGTAGAAAGACCCCGGGACAGGGCCCCTACGAGCAGTACTTC. Protein product: CASRKTPGQGPYEQYF.